This passage covers 22 T cell receptor beta chains from one sample sequenced in a study of blood T cells in healthy people across ages. Using a J-beta primer mix together with a sample-barcoded 5' primer, a second PCR was run for roughly 7 to 12 cycles. TCRdb re-called the 5' RACE reads with MiXCR, one entry per CDR3 protein. The repertoire has approximately 780,000 distinct CDR3 sequences, around 25% of them found once; the top ten carry 3%. These data are also associated with another study on T cells of mothers and their children.

Sequenced material: blood. These receptors were obtained from a boy younger than 18 in good health.

The table lists this clonotype with a few counts. V usage is TRBV3-1 and J usage is TRBJ1-4; a weak D match, TRBD1 (5 bases). Per the germline V gene, CDR1 is LGHDT and CDR2 is YNNKEL (reference sequence). The CDR3 runs to 13 residues. The V end was cut by 1 base, the J end by 5 bases, with 5 bases between. The CDR3 DNA is TGTGCCAGCAGCCAAGGACAGAATGAAAAACTGTTTTTT. This encodes CASSQGQNEKLFF. Using reference TRBV3-1 and TRBJ1-4 for the parts outside the CDR3, the full variable domain is DTAVSQTPKYLVTQMGNDKSIKCEQNLGHDTMYWYKQDSKKFLKIMFSYNNKELIINETVPNRFSPKSPDKAHLNLHINSLELGDSAVYFCASSQGQNEKLFFGSGTQLSVL.

There are a few counts of this clonotype. The V gene is TRBV20-1, the J gene TRBJ2-5; D perhaps matches TRBD2 (5 bases). Per germline, CDR1 DFQATT and CDR2 SNEGSKA (reference sequence). The CDR3 consists of 14 residues. Trimming cost V 0 bases and J 1 base, with 9 bases left between them. CDR3 nucleotide sequence: TGCAGTGCTAGAGATGGCCTAGCCCAAGAGACCCAGTACTTC. It translates to CSARDGLAQETQYF.

This clonotype turned up a few times. The chain recombines TRBV28 with TRBJ2-7; a possible D gene is TRBD1 (7 bases). This CDR3 region has 15 residues. The germline CDR1 and CDR2 sequences are MDHEN and SYDVKM. Trimming left V 5 bases short and J 4 bases short, with 18 bases between. The CDR3 bases are TGTGCCAGCAGTCTCGGGGGACAGCTACAGTACGAGCAGTACTTC. This gives the protein CASSLGGQLQYEQYF.

The chain employs TRBV12-3 or TRBV12-4 and TRBJ2-3; tentatively, D is TRBD1 (6 bases). Between the trimmed V and J ends, which lost 2 bases and 13 bases, there was a span of 16 bases. The CDR3 runs to 13 residues. Written as DNA, the CDR3 is TGTGCCAGCAGTTTATATAGGGGGACCCAGGAGTATTTT. Translating gives CASSLYRGTQEYF.

The CDR3 DNA reads TGCAACGTCGGGACAGGGGTGTCTAATGAAAAACTGTTTTTT. This encodes CNVGTGVSNEKLFF. The chain uses TRBV29-1 and TRBJ1-4, with 10 nucleotides matching TRBD1. From germline, CDR1 is SQVTM and CDR2 ANQGSEA. This CDR3 comprises 14 residues.

This chain connects TRBV7-3 to TRBJ2-7, with TRBD1 matching 7 bases. This CDR3 region has 14 residues. The V segment lost 5 bases and the J segment 5 bases; nucleotides outside the gene matches: 9. Germline CDR1 and CDR2: SGHTA and FQGTGA. The chain's CDR3 is CASSRDSWSHEQYF. CDR3 sequence (DNA): TGTGCCAGCAGCCGGGACAGTTGGTCCCACGAGCAGTACTTC.

This clonotype showed up just a few times. The chain is built from TRBV30 and TRBJ2-1; no clear D gene. Germline V gene data show CDR1 as GTSNPN and CDR2 as SVGIG (reference sequence). V gave up 3 bases and J gave up 8 bases, with 14 bases separating them. The CDR3 has 13 amino acids. For the CDR3, the DNA is TGTGCCTGGAGCGCCTCCTACGGGCATGAGCAGTTCTTC. Amino acids: CAWSASYGHEQFF. Supplemented by reference TRBV30 and TRBJ2-1, the full variable domain reads SQTIHQWPATLVQPVGSPLSLECTVEGTSNPNLYWYRQAAGRGLQLLFYSVGIGQISSEVPQNLSASRPQDRQFILSSKKLLLSDSGFYLCAWSASYGHEQFFGPGTRLTVL.

Many counts were recorded for this clonotype. The chain couples TRBV6-5 to TRBJ2-4; 8 bases match TRBD1. Germline loops: CDR1 MNHEY, CDR2 SVGAGI. With V trimmed by 8 bases and J by 6 bases, 9 bases remained unmatched. The CDR3 runs 14 residues. The CDR3 DNA reads as TGTGCCAGCCGCAAGGAAACAGGGGGAAACATTCAGTACTTC. This codes for CASRKETGGNIQYF.

The V gene is TRBV28, the J gene TRBJ2-7; TRBD1 matches 10 bases. Germline V lookup: CDR1 MDHEN, CDR2 SYDVKM. V dropped 6 bases and J dropped 9; count of bases not matched to a gene: 14. The CDR3 sequence is 15 residues long. CDR3 nucleotide sequence: TGTGCCAGCAGCGGACCGGGACAGGGGTTTTATGCGCAGTACTTC. Translation gives CASSGPGQGFYAQYF. Full variable domain (outside the CDR3, taken from reference TRBV28 and TRBJ2-7): DVKVTQSSRYLVKRTGEKVFLECVQDMDHENMFWYRQDPGLGLRLIYFSYDVKMKEKGDIPEGYSVSREKKERFSLILESASTNQTSMYLCASSGPGQGFYAQYFGPGTRLTVT.

This clonotype came up a few times. The V gene is TRBV20-1, the J gene TRBJ2-5, with D possibly matching TRBD2 (6 bases). This CDR3 is 12 amino acids long. Germline V CDR1 and CDR2: DFQATT, SNEGSKA (reference sequence). Trimming took off 5 bases at V and 4 bases at J, with 11 bases between the two ends. The CDR3 coding sequence is TGCAGTGCTCCCAGACTAGGAGAGACCCAGTACTTC. Translating gives CSAPRLGETQYF.

The genes are TRBV7-6 and TRBJ2-5; possibly TRBD2 for D (6 bases). V lost 5 bases and J 6 bases, leaving 10 bases between the germline ends. Germline V gene sequence: CDR1 SGHVS, CDR2 FNYEAQ. CDR3 length: 12 residues. The CDR3 region is CASSPRGKTQYF. The CDR3 coding sequence is TGTGCCAGCAGCCCCCGGGGGAAGACCCAGTACTTC.

The chain is built from TRBV6-2 or TRBV6-3 and TRBJ1-1; D is ambiguous. In germline, CDR1 is MNHEY, CDR2 SVGEGT. V dropped 7 bases and J dropped 6 bases, with 12 bases sitting between them. CDR3 size: 12 residues. CDR3 DNA sequence: TGTGCCAGCACTTATGGTCCGTCTGAAGCTTTCTTT. This gives the protein CASTYGPSEAFF.

The rearrangement uses TRBV27 and TRBJ1-1; the D gene is possibly TRBD1 (5 bases). There are 13 residues in the CDR3. V shed 8 bases and J shed 2 bases, with 12 bases lying between them. Germline CDR1 MNHEY, CDR2 SMNVEV (reference sequence). CDR3 loop: CASGTAFNTEAFF. CDR3 coding DNA: TGTGCCAGCGGGACGGCCTTTAACACTGAAGCTTTCTTT.

This clonotype was seen repeatedly, ten times or more. V gene TRBV20-1 combines with J gene TRBJ1-5, with D possibly TRBD1 on 5 matching bases. This CDR3 comprises 15 residues. The germline V gene encodes CDR1 DFQATT and CDR2 SNEGSKA (reference sequence). The V gene lost 3 bases and the J gene lost 4 bases, with 16 bases spanning the gap. The chain's CDR3 is CSASPTRGWNQPQHF. CDR3 coding DNA: TGCAGTGCTAGTCCGACACGGGGGTGGAATCAGCCCCAGCATTTT.

This clonotype was observed a few times. This chain joins TRBV20-1 and TRBJ2-5; D possibly corresponds to TRBD1 (5 bases). The germline V gene has CDR1 DFQATT and CDR2 SNEGSKA (reference sequence). The CDR3 consists of 15 residues. The V end was cut by 6 bases, the J end by 9 bases, with 26 bases between. The CDR3 protein is CSAGILGLPQVAQYF. DNA of the CDR3: TGCAGTGCGGGGATCTTGGGGCTCCCGCAAGTAGCCCAGTACTTC.

The chain couples TRBV6-2 or TRBV6-3 to TRBJ1-2; 7 positions agree with TRBD1. Germline CDR1 MNHEY, CDR2 SVGEGT. This CDR3 is built from 13 residues. V dropped 9 bases and J dropped 6; count of bases not matched to a gene: 10. The CDR3 sequence: CASPLDRVDGYTF. CDR3 sequence (DNA): TGTGCCAGTCCCCTCGACAGGGTAGATGGCTACACCTTC.

This clonotype was detected only a few times. The genes are TRBV6-2 or TRBV6-3 and TRBJ1-4; a weak D match, TRBD1 (5 bases). Germline V lookup: CDR1 MNHEY, CDR2 SVGEGT. CDR3 length equals 13 residues. V gave up 4 bases and J gave up 8 bases, with 11 bases separating them. The CDR3 here is CASSFDSGEKLFF. For the CDR3, the DNA is TGTGCCAGCAGTTTCGACAGTGGGGAAAAACTGTTTTTT.

The chain uses TRBV10-1 and TRBJ1-4; D ambiguous. The V gene lost 6 bases and the J gene lost 8 bases, with 19 bases spanning the gap. Per germline, CDR1 WNHNN and CDR2 SYGVQD (reference sequence). The CDR3 is 15 residues long. CDR3 region: CASSPGGQANEKLFF. CDR3 DNA sequence: TGCGCCAGCAGCCCTGGAGGTCAGGCCAACGAAAAACTGTTTTTT.

The chain joins TRBV10-2 to TRBJ2-1, with TRBD2 matching 7 bases. Germline lookup yields CDR1 WSHSY and CDR2 SAAADI. CDR3 length: 16 amino acids. After removal of 8 bases from V and 5 bases from J, the junction contained 15 bases not matched to a gene. The CDR3 DNA reads TGCGCCAGCCGTGGGGGGGTAGGGGCCGGAGACAATGAGCAGTTCTTC. Translated: CASRGGVGAGDNEQFF.

This clonotype appeared a few times. This rearrangement joins TRBV7-2 to TRBJ2-3; the D is unclear. V was trimmed by 6 bases and J by 0 bases, leaving 7 bases between them. This CDR3 comprises 13 residues. Germline V CDR1 and CDR2: SGHTA, FQGNSA. CDR3 in DNA: TGTGCCAGCAGACAGACTAGCACAGATACGCAGTATTTT. This encodes CASRQTSTDTQYF. The full variable domain, with the rest looked up from reference TRBV7-2 and TRBJ2-3, is GAGVSQSPSNKVTEKGKDVELRCDPISGHTALYWYRQSLGQGLEFLIYFQGNSAPDKSGLPSDRFSAERTGGSVSTLTIQRTQQEDSAVYLCASRQTSTDTQYFGPGTRLTVL.

This clonotype was picked up a small number of times. The chain has TRBV9 and TRBJ2-1, with D perhaps TRBD1 (6 bases). This CDR3 is built from 15 residues. Germline V gene sequence: CDR1 SGDLS, CDR2 YYNGEE. V dropped 0 bases and J dropped 2 bases, with 9 bases sitting between them. CDR3 coding DNA: TGTGCCAGCAGCGTAGTTGGGGGCGCCTACAATGAGCAGTTCTTC. It translates to CASSVVGGAYNEQFF.

This clonotype was observed once. The chain is built from TRBV11-2 and TRBJ2-2; 9 bases are shared with TRBD2. The V and J ends lost 2 bases and 6 bases, in that order; junction bases with no gene match: 7. CDR3 length: 16 residues. Germline CDR1 is SGHAT and CDR2 is FQNNGV. CDR3 DNA: TGTGCCAGCAGCTTAATCGGCGGGGGGGCCCCCGGGGAGCTGTTTTTT. Protein sequence: CASSLIGGGAPGELFF. The entire variable domain, with the rest obtained from reference TRBV11-2 and TRBJ2-2, is as follows: EAGVAQSPRYKIIEKRQSVAFWCNPISGHATLYWYQQILGQGPKLLIQFQNNGVVDDSQLPKDRFSAERLKGVDSTLKIQPAKLEDSAVYLCASSLIGGGAPGELFFGEGSRLTVL.